This TCR beta chain was found in a study of blood T cell repertoires in COVID-19. Losses at the gene ends were 8 bases for V and 4 bases for J; bases not matched to a gene: 3. Germline CDR1 MNHEY, CDR2 SVGAGI. The CDR3 is 14 amino acids. In the study's own analysis: Reference gene primers were amplified, and this amplification served to estimate nucleated cell counts. Clones were read by immunoSEQ multiplex PCR, and TCRdb kept only the in-frame ones, dropping some. V, J and clone size are those of that table, while D and trimming were read from the DNA. This sample has over 10,000 clones; nearly 90% occur once, and the top ten carry roughly 20%.

The receptor was isolated from a human donor with active COVID-19. The donor label of this sample is uncertain. The source material was peripheral blood. This chain uses TRBV6-5 with TRBJ1-3; 12 bases line up with TRBD1. In DNA, the CDR3 is TGTGCCAGCCGGGACAGGGGGCAAGGAAACACCATATATTTT. Translating gives CASRDRGQGNTIYF.